This paragraph covers one T cell receptor (beta chain) sequence. Its target is not known. Germline CDR1 reads SGHKS; CDR2 reads YYEKEE (reference sequence). Deletions cut 0 bases from V and 1 base from J, with 8 bases between. The CDR3 totals 15 residues. PCR involved 60 Vbeta and 13 Jbeta primers. Measured with immunoSEQ multiplex PCR; TCRdb has only the in-frame clones, and not every one. The table records roughly 78,000 clones, about 60% of them present only once. The sample belongs to a study of cytomegalovirus exposure and HLA in healthy donors. The study, taken as a whole, reports: The records held CMV serostatus as the only immune exposure information.

This sequence was found in a man aged 25-45 years in good health and CMV-seropositive. Sequenced: PBMCs. The rearrangement uses TRBV5-5 and TRBJ1-5, with D perhaps TRBD1 (6 bases). CDR3 DNA sequence: TGTGCCAGCAGCTTGGGGACAGTAAGCAATCAGCCCCAGCATTTT. Protein: CASSLGTVSNQPQHF.